Listed below are T cell receptor beta chains from one sample, sequenced in a study of T cell responses to AZD1222 COVID-19 vaccine. The repertoire was sequenced with immunoSEQ multiplex PCR; TCRdb's copy has only in-frame clones and lacks some. The sample shows 150,000 to 200,000 clones, around nine tenths of them seen only once. The input for sequencing was peripheral blood, taken 28 days after the second dose of the MenACWY control vaccine. These receptors originate from an adult who received the MenACWY meningococcal vaccine as a control. CDR3s include the opening cysteine and the closing phenylalanine or tryptophan.

V gene: TRBV5-1
J gene: TRBJ2-1
CDR3 protein: CASSFTGQGFNEQFF

V gene: TRBV7-2
J gene: TRBJ1-6
CDR3 protein: CASSSIRNSPLHF

V gene: TRBV7-2
J gene: TRBJ2-7
CDR3 protein: CASSLGFRALYEQYF

V gene: TRBV27
J gene: TRBJ2-5
CDR3 protein: CASRPTSGAWETQYF

V gene: TRBV5-1
J gene: TRBJ2-7
CDR3 protein: CASSGGGGRNEQYF

V gene: TRBV7-3
J gene: TRBJ2-2
CDR3 protein: CASSTYSGSGTGELFF

V gene: TRBV6-6
J gene: TRBJ2-1
CDR3 protein: CASGGAPYNEQFF

V gene: TRBV9
J gene: TRBJ1-6
CDR3 protein: CASSTSGGSNSPLHF

V gene: TRBV19
J gene: TRBJ1-2
CDR3 protein: CASHSGAGNYGYTF

V gene: TRBV30
J gene: TRBJ2-3
CDR3 protein: CAWEEIAEVDTQYF

V gene: TRBV10-3
J gene: TRBJ1-1
CDR3 protein: CAITLDRDYTEAFF

V gene: TRBV3-1/TRBV3-2
J gene: TRBJ2-2
CDR3 protein: CASSQDGPGELFF

V gene: TRBV30
J gene: TRBJ1-2
CDR3 protein: CAWSPTAMFDGYTF

V gene: TRBV19
J gene: TRBJ1-5
CDR3 protein: CASTGQGGGGNQPQHF

V gene: TRBV29-1
J gene: TRBJ2-3
CDR3 protein: CSVELLTSGSSNTQYF

V gene: TRBV7-2
J gene: TRBJ2-2
CDR3 protein: CASSLGNIDTGELFF

V gene: TRBV7-3
J gene: TRBJ2-5
CDR3 protein: CASSLLGGGYQETQYF

V gene: TRBV20-1
J gene: TRBJ1-2
CDR3 protein: CSAPSSGYTF

V gene: TRBV3-1/TRBV3-2
J gene: TRBJ2-1
CDR3 protein: CASSHEWGQHNEQFF

V gene: TRBV19
J gene: TRBJ1-4
CDR3 protein: CASSTQGATNEKLFF

V gene: TRBV5-5
J gene: TRBJ1-2
CDR3 protein: CASSLGQGVNYGYTF

V gene: TRBV19
J gene: TRBJ1-4
CDR3 protein: CASSIRAAGNEKLFF

V gene: TRBV2
J gene: TRBJ2-3
CDR3 protein: CASGRKSTDTQYF

V gene: TRBV7-6
J gene: TRBJ1-1
CDR3 protein: CASSLISIGTGKGTEAFF

V gene: TRBV7-8
J gene: TRBJ1-5
CDR3 protein: CASSLVTGSSNQPQHF

V gene: TRBV28
J gene: TRBJ1-5
CDR3 protein: CASWGYGGASNQPQHF

V gene: TRBV6-5
J gene: TRBJ1-2
CDR3 protein: CASSYSHGFYGYTF

V gene: TRBV27
J gene: TRBJ2-2
CDR3 protein: CASSFRDTGELFF

V gene: TRBV30
J gene: TRBJ2-7
CDR3 protein: CAWSSGTPGSYEQYF

V gene: TRBV29-1
J gene: TRBJ2-2
CDR3 protein: CSVSRMPGQKNTGELFF

V gene: TRBV7-2
J gene: TRBJ2-5
CDR3 protein: CASSQAGRGLQETQYF

V gene: TRBV27
J gene: TRBJ1-1
CDR3 protein: CASSYQRENTEAFF

V gene: TRBV18
J gene: TRBJ2-5
CDR3 protein: CASSPSGQAGETQYF

V gene: TRBV6-2/TRBV6-3
J gene: TRBJ1-5
CDR3 protein: CASSLVGSNQPQHF

V gene: TRBV5-1
J gene: TRBJ2-3
CDR3 protein: CASSSPSTDTQYF

V gene: TRBV2
J gene: TRBJ1-6
CDR3 protein: CASMRAAGNSPLHF

V gene: TRBV7-2
J gene: TRBJ1-6
CDR3 protein: CASSLRGGDSPLHF

V gene: TRBV11-2
J gene: TRBJ2-1
CDR3 protein: CASSSQGQGKRGEQFF

V gene: TRBV19
J gene: TRBJ1-3
CDR3 protein: CASRRKAFSGNTIYF

V gene: TRBV30
J gene: TRBJ1-1
CDR3 protein: CAWSVLTEAFF

V gene: TRBV28
J gene: TRBJ1-3
CDR3 protein: CASSLGLFSSGNTIYF

V gene: TRBV19
J gene: TRBJ1-2
CDR3 protein: CASTRGPSGYTF

V gene: TRBV6-5
J gene: TRBJ1-1
CDR3 protein: CASIDRGLMNTEAFF

V gene: TRBV9
J gene: TRBJ2-1
CDR3 protein: CASSVGLAGIYEQFF

V gene: TRBV12-5
J gene: TRBJ1-2
CDR3 protein: CASGFLGLGYTF

V gene: TRBV4-2
J gene: TRBJ1-3
CDR3 protein: CASSQFVGNTIYF

V gene: TRBV11-3
J gene: TRBJ2-5
CDR3 protein: CASSLGGRETQYF

V gene: TRBV28
J gene: TRBJ2-7
CDR3 protein: CASRSNPAEDNF

V gene: TRBV7-2
J gene: TRBJ1-2
CDR3 protein: CASSLASPQAGGYTF